A single sample gave rise to the 9 T cell receptor beta chains below, sequenced in a study of spatial heterogeneity in lung cancer. Time point noted: sample taken at primary tumor resection. The input material, whole RNA from tumor, nontumor lung or frozen PBMC, was sequenced unsorted. TCRdb recomputed calls from the 5' RACE reads with MiXCR, one row per CDR3 protein. The repertoire has some 83,000 distinct CDR3 sequences, roughly a fifth of them found once; the top ten carry 6.2%. The source material was PBMCs, sampled at surgery. These receptor sequences come from a male donor with early-stage non-small cell lung cancer.

The chain links TRBV3-1 to TRBJ2-2; D is uncertain. This CDR3 contains 14 residues. The V end was cut by 4 bases, the J end by 1 base, with 7 bases between. Germline V gene lookup returns CDR1 LGHDT and CDR2 YNNKEL (reference sequence). The CDR3 region has the DNA TGTGCCAGCAGCCTGGGGATGAACACCGGGGAGCTGTTTTTT. It specifies CASSLGMNTGELFF.

This clonotype was observed a few times. The chain links TRBV11-3 to TRBJ1-5; D unclear. Trimming left V 1 base short and J 1 base short, with 5 bases between. The CDR3 extends over 14 amino acids. Germline V lookup: CDR1 SGHNT, CDR2 YENEEA. In DNA, the CDR3 is TGTGCCAGCAGCTTAGGATACAGCAATCAGCCCCAGCATTTT. Amino acids: CASSLGYSNQPQHF. The full variable domain, completed using reference TRBV11-3 and TRBJ1-5, is EAGVVQSPRYKIIEKKQPVAFWCNPISGHNTLYWYLQNLGQGPELLIRYENEEAVDDSQLPKDRFSAERLKGVDSTLKIQPAELGDSAVYLCASSLGYSNQPQHFGDGTRLSIL.

The chain employs TRBV24-1 and TRBJ2-2; weak D call: TRBD1 (6 bases). CDR1 is KGHDR, CDR2 SFDVKD, per germline. The V and J ends lost 9 bases and 6 bases respectively, with 13 bases between them. CDR3 size: 13 residues. As DNA, the CDR3 is TGTGCCACCGGGGGCCTGCCGTCCGGGGAGCTGTTTTTT. Protein: CATGGLPSGELFF.

The count of this clonotype is one. Here the CDR3 DNA reads TGTGCCAGCAGGCCCCTACAGGGGGTGGCAGATACGCAGTATTTT. This codes for CASRPLQGVADTQYF. This chain joins TRBV12-3 or TRBV12-4 and TRBJ2-3; 8 nucleotides align to TRBD1. This CDR3 spans 15 amino acids. The ends lost 6 bases at V and 4 bases at J; junction bases unmatched: 9.

There are a few counts of this clonotype. V and J are TRBV2 and TRBJ1-1; the match to TRBD1 covers 10 bases. V was clipped by 6 bases and J by 4 bases; unmatched bases: 2. Germline CDR1 and CDR2: SNHLY and FYNNEI. The CDR3 runs 13 residues. The CDR3 protein is CASRTGGFTEAFF. For the CDR3, the DNA is TGTGCCAGCAGGACAGGGGGCTTCACTGAAGCTTTCTTT.

This clonotype was seen a few times. This chain uses TRBV6-2 or TRBV6-3 with TRBJ2-7; no clear D gene. V was shortened by 7 bases and J by 0 bases, with 10 bases between the two germline ends. The length of the CDR3 is 13 residues. Germline CDR1 MNHEY, CDR2 SVGEGT. In nucleotides, the CDR3 is TGTGCCAGCATGGGAACGGTCTCCTACGAGCAGTACTTC. Protein sequence: CASMGTVSYEQYF.

This clonotype occurred a few times. The V and J genes are TRBV2 and TRBJ2-5; no definite D call. The CDR3 consists of 13 residues. The ends were cut back, 4 bases at V and 7 bases at J, with 13 bases in the middle. Germline-derived CDR1 and CDR2 are SNHLY and FYNNEI. The CDR3, as DNA: TGTGCCAGCAGTGCCGGGCCTGTGGGGACCCAGTACTTC. It is translated as CASSAGPVGTQYF.

This chain connects TRBV10-3 to TRBJ2-1; 8 nucleotides agree with TRBD1. The CDR3 contains 14 residues. V was clipped by 5 bases and J by 6 bases; unmatched bases: 6. Germline CDR1 reads ENHRY; CDR2 reads SYGVKD. CDR3 in amino acids: CAISPRTGPNEQFF. CDR3 in DNA: TGTGCCATCAGTCCCAGGACAGGGCCCAATGAGCAGTTCTTC.

The chain recombines TRBV11-2 with TRBJ1-3; 9 nucleotides agree with TRBD1. Trimming removed 5 bases from V and 0 bases from J; junction bases left unmatched: 5. CDR1 is SGHAT, CDR2 FQNNGV, per germline. The CDR3 is 16 residues long. The CDR3 nucleotides are TGTGCCAGCAGCGAAGGACAGGGGAACTCTGGAAACACCATATATTTT. Its protein is CASSEGQGNSGNTIYF. Using reference TRBV11-2 and TRBJ1-3 for the parts outside the CDR3, the full variable domain is EAGVAQSPRYKIIEKRQSVAFWCNPISGHATLYWYQQILGQGPKLLIQFQNNGVVDDSQLPKDRFSAERLKGVDSTLKIQPAKLEDSAVYLCASSEGQGNSGNTIYFGEGSWLTVV.